Detailed here is one T cell receptor (beta chain). As yet, its antigen is unknown. TCR beta CDR3 sequences were amplified from RNA transcripts. The primer set for the first-round RT-PCR of the TCR CDR3 was HTBI. Each CDR3 protein gets one entry after TCRdb re-called the multiplex PCR reads with MiXCR. The top ten clones hold around 47% of a sample with about half a million distinct CDR3 sequences, roughly 23% of them seen once. The data derive from a study of T cells in Graves' hyperthyroidism and ophthalmopathy. Findings and limits, study-wide: Ophthalmopathy was identified by the model a median about six months ahead of onset. Patients with ophthalmopathy were separated from those with stable hyperthyroidism by a 13 V-J model.

Germline V gene data show CDR1 as SGHTA and CDR2 as FQGNSA. The V gene lost 5 bases and the J gene lost 11 bases, with 15 bases spanning the gap. There are 12 residues in the CDR3. The rearrangement links TRBV7-2 to TRBJ1-1, with D possibly being TRBD1 (5 bases). Sequenced material: blood. This receptor was identified in a woman aged 70-85 years with Graves' ophthalmopathy. CDR3 nucleotide sequence: TGTGCCAGCAGCACTACTACAGGATTTGCTTTCTTT. It codes for CASSTTTGFAFF.